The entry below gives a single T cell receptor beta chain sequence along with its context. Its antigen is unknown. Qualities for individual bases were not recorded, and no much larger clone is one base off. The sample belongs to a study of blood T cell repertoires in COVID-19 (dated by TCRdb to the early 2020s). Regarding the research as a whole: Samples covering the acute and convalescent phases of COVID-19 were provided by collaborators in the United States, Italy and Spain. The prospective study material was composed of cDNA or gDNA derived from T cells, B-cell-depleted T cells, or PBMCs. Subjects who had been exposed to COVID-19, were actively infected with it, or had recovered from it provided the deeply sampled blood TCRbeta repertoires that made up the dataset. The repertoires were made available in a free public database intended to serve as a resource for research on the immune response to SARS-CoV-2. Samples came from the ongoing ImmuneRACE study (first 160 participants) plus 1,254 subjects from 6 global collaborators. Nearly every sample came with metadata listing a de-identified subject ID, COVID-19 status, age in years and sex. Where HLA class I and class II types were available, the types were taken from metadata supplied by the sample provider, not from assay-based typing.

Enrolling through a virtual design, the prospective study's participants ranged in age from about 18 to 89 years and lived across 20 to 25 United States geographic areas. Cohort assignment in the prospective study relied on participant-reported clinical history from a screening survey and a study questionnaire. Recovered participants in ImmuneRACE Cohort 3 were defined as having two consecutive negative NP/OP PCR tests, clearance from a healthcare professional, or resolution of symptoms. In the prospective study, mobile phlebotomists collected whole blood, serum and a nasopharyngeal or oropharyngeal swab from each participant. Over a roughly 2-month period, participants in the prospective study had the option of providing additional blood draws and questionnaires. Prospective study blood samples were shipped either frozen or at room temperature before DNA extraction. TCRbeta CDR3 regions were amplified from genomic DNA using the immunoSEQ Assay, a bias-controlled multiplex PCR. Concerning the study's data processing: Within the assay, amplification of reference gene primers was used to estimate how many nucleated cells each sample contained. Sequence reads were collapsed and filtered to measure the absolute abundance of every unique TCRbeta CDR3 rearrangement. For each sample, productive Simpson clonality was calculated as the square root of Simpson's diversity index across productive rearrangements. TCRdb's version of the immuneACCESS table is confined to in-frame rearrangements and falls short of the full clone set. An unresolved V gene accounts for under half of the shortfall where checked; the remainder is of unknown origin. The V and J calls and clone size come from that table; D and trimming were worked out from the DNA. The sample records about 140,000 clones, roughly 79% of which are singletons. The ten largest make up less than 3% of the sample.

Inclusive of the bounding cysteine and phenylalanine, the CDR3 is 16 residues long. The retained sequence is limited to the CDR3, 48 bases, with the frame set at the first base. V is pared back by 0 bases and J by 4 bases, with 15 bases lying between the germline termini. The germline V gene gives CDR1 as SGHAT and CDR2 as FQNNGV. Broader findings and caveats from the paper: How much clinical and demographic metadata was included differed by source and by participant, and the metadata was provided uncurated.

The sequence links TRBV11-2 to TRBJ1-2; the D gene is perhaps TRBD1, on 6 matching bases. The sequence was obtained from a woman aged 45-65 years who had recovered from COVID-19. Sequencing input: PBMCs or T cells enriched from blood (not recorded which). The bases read TGTGCCAGCAGCTTAGATCGGACAGCCAGCGGCTATGGCTACACCTTC. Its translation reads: CASSLDRTASGYGYTF.